The present TCR beta chain was sequenced within a study of technical replicates of blood from a few donors. This CDR3 has 13 amino acids. Germline CDR1 and CDR2: LNHNV and YYDKDF (reference sequence). Germline trimming cut 1 base from V and 16 bases from J; bases unmatched to any gene: 9. Using immunoSEQ multiplex PCR, the repertoire was profiled, and TCRdb retains in-frame clones only, with some absent. The data contain tens of thousands of clones, 90% to 95% of them singletons. The chain couples TRBV15 to TRBJ2-1; TRBD2 aligns across 8 bases. The sequence was obtained from a human donor in good health. Material for sequencing was T cells isolated from PBMCs. CDR3: CATSRGPQRENFF. CDR3 sequence (DNA): TGTGCCACCAGCAGAGGCCCGCAGCGGGAGAATTTCTTC.